This T cell receptor beta chain came from a study of blood T cell repertoires in COVID-19. Study overall: Samples representing acute and convalescent COVID-19 were sourced from the United States, Italy and Spain. T cells, B-cell-depleted T cells, or PBMCs provided the cDNA or gDNA that served as material.

Trimming pared 5 bases from V and 2 bases from J, leaving 11 bases between. The CDR3 totals 14 residues. Germline CDR1 reads PRHDT; CDR2 reads FYEKMQ (reference sequence). Original processing notes: It was from reference gene primer amplification that nucleated cell counts were estimated. Method: immunoSEQ multiplex PCR; TCRdb's copy keeps in-frame clones and lacks some. V, J and clone size were drawn from that table, and D and trimming were deduced from the DNA. The data show 55,000 to 95,000 clones, about four fifths seen once. Sequenced material: peripheral blood. The clonotype comes from a woman between 65 and 79 years old with acute or convalescent COVID-19. The chain couples TRBV13 to TRBJ2-3; TRBD2 might be the D (5 bases). CDR3 nucleotide sequence: TGTGCCAGCAGCCCCCGAGGGAACACAGATACGCAGTATTTT. Translation: CASSPRGNTDTQYF.